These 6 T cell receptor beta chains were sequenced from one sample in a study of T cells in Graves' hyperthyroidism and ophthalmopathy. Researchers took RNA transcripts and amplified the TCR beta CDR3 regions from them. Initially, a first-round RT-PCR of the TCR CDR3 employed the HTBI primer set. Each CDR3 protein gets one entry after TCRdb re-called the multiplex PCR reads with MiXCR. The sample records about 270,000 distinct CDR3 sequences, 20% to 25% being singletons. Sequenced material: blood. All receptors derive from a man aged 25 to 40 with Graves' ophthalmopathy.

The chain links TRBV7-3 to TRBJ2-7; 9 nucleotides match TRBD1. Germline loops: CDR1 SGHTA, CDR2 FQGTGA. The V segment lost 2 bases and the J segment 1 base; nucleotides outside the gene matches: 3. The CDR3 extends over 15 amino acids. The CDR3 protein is CASSLHGTGSYEQYF. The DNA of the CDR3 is TGTGCCAGCAGCTTACACGGGACAGGGTCCTACGAGCAGTACTTC.

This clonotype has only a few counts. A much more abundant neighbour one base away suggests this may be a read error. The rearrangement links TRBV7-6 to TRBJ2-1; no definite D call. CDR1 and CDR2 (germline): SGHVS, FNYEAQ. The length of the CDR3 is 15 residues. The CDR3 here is CASSFIAGSYSEQFF. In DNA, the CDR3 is TGTGCCAGCAGCTTTATAGCTGGCTCCTACAGTGAGCAGTTCTTC.

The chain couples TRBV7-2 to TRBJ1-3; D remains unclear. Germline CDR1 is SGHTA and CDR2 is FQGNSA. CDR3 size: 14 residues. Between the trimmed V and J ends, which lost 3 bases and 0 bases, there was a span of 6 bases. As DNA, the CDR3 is TGTGCCAGCAGCTTTGACAACTCTGGAAACACCATATATTTT. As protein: CASSFDNSGNTIYF.

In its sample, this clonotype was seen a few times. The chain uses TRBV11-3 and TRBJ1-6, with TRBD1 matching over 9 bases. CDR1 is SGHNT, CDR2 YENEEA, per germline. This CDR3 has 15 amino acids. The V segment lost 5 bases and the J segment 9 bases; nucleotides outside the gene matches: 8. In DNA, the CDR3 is TGTGCCAGCAGCCCGCGACAGGGGGAAATTTCACCCCTCCACTTT. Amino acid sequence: CASSPRQGEISPLHF.

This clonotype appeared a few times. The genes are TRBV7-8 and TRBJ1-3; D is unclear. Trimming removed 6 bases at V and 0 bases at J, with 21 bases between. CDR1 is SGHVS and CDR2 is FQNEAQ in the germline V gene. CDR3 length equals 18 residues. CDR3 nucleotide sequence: TGTGCCAGCAGAACCCGGCCCGGGGAAGGGAACTCTGGAAACACCATATATTTT. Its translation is CASRTRPGEGNSGNTIYF.

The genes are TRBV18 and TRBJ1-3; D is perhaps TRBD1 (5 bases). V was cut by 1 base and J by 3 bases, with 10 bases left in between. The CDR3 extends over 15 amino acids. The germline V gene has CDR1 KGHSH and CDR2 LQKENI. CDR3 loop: CASSPRGIIGNTIYF. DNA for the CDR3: TGTGCCAGCTCACCACGGGGGATCATTGGAAACACCATATATTTT.